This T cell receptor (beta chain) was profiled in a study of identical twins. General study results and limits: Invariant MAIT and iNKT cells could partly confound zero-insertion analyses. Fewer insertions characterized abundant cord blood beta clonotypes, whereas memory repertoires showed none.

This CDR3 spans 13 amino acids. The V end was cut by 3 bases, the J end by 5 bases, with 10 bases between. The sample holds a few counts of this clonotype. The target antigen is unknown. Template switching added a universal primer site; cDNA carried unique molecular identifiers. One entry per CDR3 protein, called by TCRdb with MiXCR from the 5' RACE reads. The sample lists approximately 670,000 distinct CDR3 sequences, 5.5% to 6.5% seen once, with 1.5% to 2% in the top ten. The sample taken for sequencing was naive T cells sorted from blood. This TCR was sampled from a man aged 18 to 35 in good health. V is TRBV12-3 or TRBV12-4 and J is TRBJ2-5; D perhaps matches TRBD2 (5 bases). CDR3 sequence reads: CASSFSWRETQYF. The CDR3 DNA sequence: TGTGCCAGCAGTTTCAGCTGGAGGGAGACCCAGTACTTC.